This T cell receptor (beta chain) was captured by sequencing in a study of read filtering for tumor transcriptome and immune sequencing. Whole-study context: R-ISS stage counts were under ten for I, about 17 for II, about 7 for III.

The CDR3 is made up of 14 amino acids. The V gene's germline CDR1 is SGHVS and CDR2 FNYEAQ. Trimming took 3 bases from V and 4 from J; bases not matched to a gene: 4. Study-wide findings and caveats: This fraction held mixed bone marrow immune cells after CD138-negative sorting. Correlation between methods rose after single-read clonotypes were removed.

For this clonotype: Its antigen is currently unknown.

Molecular barcoded adaptors covering alpha/delta and beta/gamma chains were used on approximately 400 ng RNA. TCRdb reprocessed the reads with MiXCR, giving one entry per CDR3 protein. This table holds about 450 distinct CDR3 sequences, roughly 80% found once. Material: a population of CD138-negative cells sorted from bone marrow. The chain links TRBV7-6 to TRBJ2-7; 9 bases match TRBD1. The receptor comes from a donor over 35 with multiple myeloma. This table probably holds off-target reads from a library built for another chain. This CDR3 is CASSFGTGTYEQYF. The CDR3 nucleotides read TGTGCCAGCAGCTTCGGGACAGGGACTTACGAGCAGTACTTC.